This TCR beta chain was sequenced for a study of patients and donors after allogeneic stem cell transplantation. TCRdb re-analysed the RT-PCR reads in MiXCR, keeping a single row per CDR3 protein. The table records some 880,000 distinct CDR3 sequences, roughly 18% of them present only once. J gave up 1 base and V 2 bases, and 11 bases lay outside the gene matches. Germline V gene sequence: CDR1 DFQATT, CDR2 SNEGSKA (reference sequence). This CDR3 spans 18 amino acids. Sequencing input: blood, either unsorted or a sorted T cell fraction (not recorded which). This chain joins TRBV20-1 and TRBJ2-4; 10 bases agree with TRBD2. The origin of this receptor is a human donor who was either an allogeneic HSCT recipient or a stem cell or donor lymphocyte infusion donor (not recorded which). It is not recorded whose cells these are; they may come from a transplant donor. CDR3 sequence: CSARWLAGAPGAKNIQYF. DNA of the CDR3: TGCAGTGCTAGATGGCTAGCGGGGGCCCCTGGGGCCAAAAACATTCAGTACTTC.